The T cell receptor beta chain under discussion was sequenced for a study of blood T cells in healthy people across ages. V lost 6 bases and J lost 4, with 10 bases in between. In germline, CDR1 is SQVTM, CDR2 ANQGSEA. The CDR3 runs 11 residues. Together with a sample-barcoded 5' primer, a J-beta primer mix was included in a second PCR lasting about 7 to 12 cycles. TCRdb passed the 5' RACE reads through MiXCR, listing each CDR3 protein once. Of 2 million or so distinct CDR3 sequences in the sample, 49% are singletons; the top ten hold 2.1%. This clonotype was seen at least ten times. Sample: blood. J is TRBJ2-7 and V is TRBV29-1; D is perhaps TRBD2 (5 bases). The TCR sequence derives from a middle-aged woman in good health. In nucleotides, the CDR3 is TGCAGCGTGGAGAGGGCTTACGAGCAGTACTTC. Amino acid sequence: CSVERAYEQYF.